The 14 T cell receptor beta chains presented below share a single source sample, sequenced in a study of OX40 agonist ivuxolimab in advanced cancers. The repertoire was sequenced with immunoSEQ multiplex PCR; TCRdb's copy has only in-frame clones and lacks some. The sample records roughly 63,000 clones, about 89% being singletons. The sequencing used CD4+ or CD8+ T cells sorted from blood, collected in a trial of the OX40 agonist ivuxolimab. The source is an adult with an advanced solid tumor such as melanoma, head and neck, liver or kidney cancer.

The chain has TRBV4-3 and TRBJ1-4; no reliable D call. Germline assignment: CDR1 LGHNA and CDR2 YSLEER. The CDR3 consists of 15 residues. The V end lost 1 base, the J end lost 4 bases, and 10 bases lay between the germline ends. Written as DNA, the CDR3 is TGCGCCAGCAGCCAAGGCTTGGGAGTTAATGAAAAACTGTTTTTT. It encodes CASSQGLGVNEKLFF.

J is TRBJ2-3 and V is TRBV6-4; D is unresolved. V was cut by 4 bases and J by 4 bases, with 12 bases left in between. Germline-derived CDR1 and CDR2 are MRHNA and SNTAGT. This CDR3 is built from 14 residues. CDR3 region: CASSVSQVADTQYF. As DNA, the CDR3 is TGTGCCAGCAGTGTATCCCAAGTGGCAGATACGCAGTATTTT.

In its sample, this clone was seen once. V is TRBV6-1 and J is TRBJ2-7; 12 bases fit TRBD2. CDR1 MNHNS and CDR2 SASEGT come from the germline V gene. The CDR3 sequence is 15 residues long. Trimming at V came to 5 bases and at J to 7 bases, leaving 9 bases not matched to a gene. In nucleotides, the CDR3 is TGTGCCAGCAGTAGGACTAGCGGGACATCTCGGGAGCAGTACTTC. Its protein product is CASSRTSGTSREQYF.

This chain links TRBV7-2 with TRBJ1-2; D gene unclear. Germline-derived CDR1 and CDR2 are SGHTA and FQGNSA. The CDR3 runs to 13 residues. V gave up 2 bases and J gave up 8 bases, with 12 bases separating them. The CDR3 sequence: CASSLSGVEGYTF. DNA for the CDR3: TGTGCCAGCAGCTTAAGCGGGGTCGAGGGCTACACCTTC.

The V call is TRBV5-4, the J call TRBJ1-1; 8 bases fit TRBD1. The CDR3 sequence is 15 residues long. V lost 4 bases, J lost 4 bases, and 9 bases stayed unmatched. Germline V gives CDR1 SGHNT, CDR2 YYREEE (reference sequence). The CDR3 DNA reads TGTGCCAGCAGCAGACCCTTGACAGGGGCCACTGAAGCTTTCTTT. Protein product: CASSRPLTGATEAFF.

The sample holds one count of this clone. The chain employs TRBV6-4 and TRBJ1-5; D gene uncertain. Germline lookup yields CDR1 MRHNA and CDR2 SNTAGT. V lost 6 bases to trimming and J lost 7 bases, with 13 bases between them. This CDR3 has 13 amino acids. The CDR3 loop is CASSTLSGQPQHF. CDR3 nucleotide sequence: TGTGCCAGCAGCACGTTGTCGGGCCAGCCCCAGCATTTT.

The rearrangement uses TRBV19 and TRBJ1-5; D remains unclear. The CDR3 is 15 residues long. The germline V and J ends were trimmed by 7 bases and 3 bases, with 16 bases remaining between them. Germline CDR1 LNHDA, CDR2 SQIVND (reference sequence). The CDR3 coding sequence is TGTGCCAGTACCCCCCGCGCGGGCCCCAATCAGCCCCAGCATTTT. Translating it yields CASTPRAGPNQPQHF.

The gene calls are TRBV5-1 and TRBJ1-1; D gene unclear. V shed 0 bases and J shed 7 bases, with 16 bases lying between them. CDR1 and CDR2 from the germline V gene are SGHRS and YFSETQ. This CDR3 comprises 15 residues. The CDR3 region has the DNA TGCGCCAGCAGCTTGGACAGTTCCTTTGCCTATGAAGCTTTCTTT. Translating gives CASSLDSSFAYEAFF.

CDR3 residues: CASSGGQRPDTQYF. The CDR3 DNA sequence: TGTGCCAGCAGCGGAGGACAGCGGCCAGATACGCAGTATTTT. The chain links TRBV5-4 to TRBJ2-3; possible D gene TRBD1, 6 bases. Germline lookup yields CDR1 SGHNT and CDR2 YYREEE (reference sequence). CDR3 length: 14 amino acids. Trimming left V 4 bases short and J 4 bases short, with 13 bases between.

The chain links TRBV30 to TRBJ1-5, with a tentative D call TRBD1 (6 bases). CDR1 is GTSNPN, CDR2 SVGIG, per germline (reference sequence). V was clipped by 1 base and J by 5 bases, with 9 bases between them. The CDR3 sequence is 13 residues long. CDR3 sequence: CAWSEQGDQPQHF. Here the CDR3 DNA reads TGTGCCTGGAGTGAACAGGGAGATCAGCCCCAGCATTTT.

This rearrangement joins TRBV6-4 to TRBJ2-2; tentative D call: TRBD2 (6 bases). Germline V gives CDR1 MRHNA, CDR2 SNTAGT. The CDR3 runs 13 residues. V was pared by 6 bases and J by 8 bases, with 13 bases between. This chain's CDR3 is CASSAGPTGELFF. CDR3 DNA: TGTGCCAGCAGCGCGGGACCCACGGGGGAGCTGTTTTTT.

The chain couples TRBV19 to TRBJ1-5, with D maybe TRBD1 (6 bases). Trimming removed 5 bases from V and 0 bases from J, with 17 bases in between. CDR1 and CDR2 (germline): LNHDA, SQIVND (reference sequence). The CDR3 runs to 17 residues. This CDR3 is CASSWGTGTISNQPQHF. DNA of the CDR3: TGTGCCAGTAGTTGGGGCACAGGGACTATTAGCAATCAGCCCCAGCATTTT.

This chain connects TRBV10-3 to TRBJ2-5, with 7 positions matching TRBD2. V lost 2 bases and J lost 5; bases outside the gene matches: 5. Germline V gene lookup returns CDR1 ENHRY and CDR2 SYGVKD. The CDR3 has 14 amino acids. CDR3 loop: CAISEVGGWETQYF. CDR3 DNA: TGTGCCATCAGTGAGGTCGGGGGGTGGGAGACCCAGTACTTC.

The chain carries TRBV19 and TRBJ2-3, with TRBD2 matching 13 bases. V lost 7 bases to trimming and J lost 2 bases; unmatched junction nucleotides: 3. The germline gives CDR1 LNHDA, CDR2 SQIVND (reference sequence). The CDR3 is made up of 15 amino acids. CDR3 DNA: TGTGCCAGTACGACTAGCGGGGGGATCACAGATACGCAGTATTTT. Its translation: CASTTSGGITDTQYF.